What follows describes a single T cell receptor beta chain. Its antigen is not identified. These data are taken from a study of T cells after yellow fever vaccination. Whole-study context: SMART-Seq v4 Ultra Low Input prepared the low-cell-number fractions. Study outcomes and limitations: Booster sampling recovered most clones from primary vaccination (approximately 97% CD4, approximately 88% CD8). Highly abundant clonotypes carried over from the bulk population could end up in FACS-sorted repertoires as contaminants. Relatively few clonotypes were ones that appeared in both CD4 and CD8 compartments.

The CDR3 runs 14 residues. Per the germline V gene, CDR1 is GTSNPN and CDR2 is SVGIG (reference sequence). The V and J ends lost 2 bases and 4 bases respectively, with 9 bases between them. TCRdb re-called the 5' RACE reads through MiXCR, storing one row per CDR3 protein. In the table there are about 400,000 distinct CDR3 sequences, around 6.5% of which are singletons. The chain couples TRBV30 to TRBJ2-6; the D gene could be TRBD1 or TRBD2 (5 bases each). The TCR originated in a man aged 25-45 years who received the YFV17D yellow fever vaccine. The specimen comprised PBMCs, sampled 5 days after the yellow fever booster vaccination. The CDR3 sequence: CAWSRGVGANVLTF. As DNA, the CDR3 is TGTGCCTGGAGTAGAGGGGTCGGGGCCAACGTCCTGACTTTC.